Presented here are 17 T cell receptor beta chains from one specimen sequenced in a study of CD8+ T cells in alopecia areata. Treatment here: oral pan-JAK inhibitor, 5-10 mg twice daily. It was cDNA, reverse transcribed from extracted RNA, that served as the sequencing template. Sequenced by immunoSEQ multiplex PCR; TCRdb stores in-frame clones only, minus some. The repertoire holds about 90,000 clones, 44% seen once, with 18% in the top ten. Sample: CD8+ T cells sorted from blood, taken at week 24, from a patient treated with tofacitinib. These receptors were obtained from a human donor with alopecia areata.

The rearrangement uses TRBV5-1 and TRBJ2-1; 13 bases align to TRBD2. The ends lost 3 bases at V and 4 bases at J; junction bases unmatched: 7. The CDR3 contains 17 residues. Germline assignment: CDR1 SGHRS and CDR2 YFSETQ. CDR3 nucleotide sequence: TGCGCCAGCAGCTCGACACCACTAGCGGGAGGGTACAATGAGCAGTTCTTC. This sequence encodes CASSSTPLAGGYNEQFF. Full variable domain (remainder filled in from reference TRBV5-1 and TRBJ2-1): KAGVTQTPRYLIKTRGQQVTLSCSPISGHRSVSWYQQTPGQGLQFLFEYFSETQRNKGNFPGRFSGRQFSNSRSEMNVSTLELGDSALYLCASSSTPLAGGYNEQFFGPGTRLTVL.

This chain connects TRBV29-1 to TRBJ2-7, with 8 positions matching TRBD1. Per germline, CDR1 SQVTM and CDR2 ANQGSEA. V gave up 1 base and J gave up 1 base; unmatched junction bases: 3. CDR3 length: 14 residues. In DNA, the CDR3 is TGCAGCGTTGAAGGGGGACAGGAGTCCTACGAGCAGTACTTC. It specifies CSVEGGQESYEQYF.

This clone occurred a few times. The rearrangement joins TRBV10-3 to TRBJ2-5; no reliable D call. The CDR3 is made up of 13 amino acids. The germline V gene has CDR1 ENHRY and CDR2 SYGVKD. The V end lost 3 bases, the J end lost 4 bases, and 9 bases lay between the germline ends. In DNA, the CDR3 is TGTGCCATCAGTGATTACAGCCCAGAGACCCAGTACTTC. Amino acids: CAISDYSPETQYF.

This clone was detected only a few times. The rearrangement joins TRBV29-1 to TRBJ2-7; 7 positions match TRBD2. Germline CDR1 SQVTM, CDR2 ANQGSEA. The CDR3 is 13 amino acids. The V segment lost 5 bases and the J segment 8 bases; nucleotides outside the gene matches: 12. In DNA, the CDR3 is TGCAGCGTTCGCCTAGCGGACCGTCCTAAGCAGTACTTC. Its protein product is CSVRLADRPKQYF.

This clone was counted between two and nine times. The chain recombines TRBV29-1 with TRBJ1-2; no firm D call. The CDR3 runs 13 residues. V lost 1 base and J 1 base, leaving 7 bases between the germline ends. Germline assignment: CDR1 SQVTM and CDR2 ANQGSEA. In DNA form, the CDR3 reads TGCAGCGTTGAAGTGCGGGGTAACTATGGCTACACCTTC. This sequence encodes CSVEVRGNYGYTF. Based on the CDR3 plus reference TRBV29-1 and TRBJ1-2, the full variable domain is SAVISQKPSRDICQRGTSLTIQCQVDSQVTMMFWYRQQPGQSLTLIATANQGSEATYESGFVIDKFPISRPNLTFSTLTVSNMSPEDSSIYLCSVEVRGNYGYTFGSGTRLTVV.

In DNA, the CDR3 is TGTGCCAGCAGCGTTGTCTACAATGAGCAGTTCTTC. Protein: CASSVVYNEQFF. This chain links TRBV7-9 with TRBJ2-1; D not resolved. V was shortened by 5 bases and J by 3 bases, with 5 bases between the two germline ends. Germline V gene sequence: CDR1 SEHNR, CDR2 FQNEAQ (reference sequence). This CDR3 spans 12 amino acids.

This clone was counted only a few times. The V gene is TRBV7-9, the J gene TRBJ2-5; D possibly corresponds to TRBD2 (5 bases). The V end lost 1 base, the J end lost 1 base, and 10 bases lay between the germline ends. The CDR3 spans 15 residues. Germline V gives CDR1 SEHNR, CDR2 FQNEAQ (reference sequence). DNA of the CDR3: TGTGCCAGCAGCTTAGTGGAGGTCCTCCAAGAGACCCAGTACTTC. As protein: CASSLVEVLQETQYF.

This clone was seen a handful of times. The chain has TRBV12-5 and TRBJ1-1, with TRBD1 matching over 7 bases. V lost 3 bases and J lost 4; bases outside the gene matches: 11. This CDR3 spans 16 amino acids. The V gene's germline CDR1 is LGHNT and CDR2 FRNRAP. As DNA, the CDR3 is TGTGCTAGTGGTTTCGGGACAGAAGAACAGGGCACTGAAGCTTTCTTT. This translates into CASGFGTEEQGTEAFF.

The table lists this clone with a few counts. V and J are TRBV14 and TRBJ2-7; D is unclear. The CDR3 has 14 residues. V was clipped by 1 base and J by 1 base, with 8 bases between them. Germline values: CDR1 SGHDN, CDR2 FVKESK. This CDR3 reads CASSQGTLSYEQYF. CDR3 nucleotides: TGTGCCAGCAGCCAAGGAACACTTTCCTACGAGCAGTACTTC.

This chain connects TRBV27 to TRBJ2-7; D might be TRBD2 (6 bases). Looked up from germline, CDR1 is MNHEY and CDR2 is SMNVEV (reference sequence). Trimming cost V 4 bases and J 4 bases, with 14 bases left between them. CDR3 size: 14 residues. The CDR3 nucleotides are TGTGCCAGCAGTTATGGAGGGCCCCCTTACGAGCAGTACTTC. It specifies CASSYGGPPYEQYF.

The chain recombines TRBV11-2 with TRBJ2-3; 9 positions match TRBD2. CDR1 and CDR2 from the germline V gene are SGHAT and FQNNGV. This CDR3 is 16 amino acids long. J lost 4 bases, V lost 3 bases, and 8 bases had no gene match. The CDR3 nucleotides are TGTGCCAGCAGCTTCCTGCGGGAGGGCCTCTCAGATACGCAGTATTTT. This sequence encodes CASSFLREGLSDTQYF.

The CDR3 loop reads CASSLGGQPQHF. The CDR3 DNA sequence: TGTGCCAGCAGCTTAGGGGGACAGCCCCAGCATTTT. This chain connects TRBV13 to TRBJ1-5, with D unclear. V shed 0 bases and J shed 7 bases, with 4 bases lying between them. This CDR3 is 12 amino acids long. Germline lookup yields CDR1 PRHDT and CDR2 FYEKMQ (reference sequence).

The V and J genes are TRBV28 and TRBJ2-7, with D perhaps TRBD1 or TRBD2 (6 bases each). Germline V gene data show CDR1 as MDHEN and CDR2 as SYDVKM. V was pared by 5 bases and J by 4 bases, with 21 bases between. CDR3 length: 16 amino acids. CDR3 in amino acids: CASSRDQGWDWYEQYF. Written as DNA, the CDR3 is TGTGCCAGCAGTAGGGACCAGGGGTGGGACTGGTACGAGCAGTACTTC.

In this sample, this clone turned up a few times. The V call is TRBV23-1, the J call TRBJ2-7; D unclear. Being an ORF, TRBV23-1 has a function that is uncertain. CDR3 length: 12 residues. The V gene lost 6 bases and the J gene lost 2 bases, with 8 bases spanning the gap. The CDR3 here is CASRPSTYEQYF. In DNA, the CDR3 is TGCGCCAGCAGGCCCTCCACCTACGAGCAGTACTTC.

The chain links TRBV12-5 to TRBJ2-7; weak D call: TRBD1 (6 bases). Germline V gene sequence: CDR1 LGHNT, CDR2 FRNRAP. The V end lost 4 bases, the J end lost 6 bases, and 7 bases lay between the germline ends. The CDR3 sequence is 11 residues long. The CDR3 region is CASGWGLEQYF. For the CDR3, the DNA is TGTGCTAGTGGTTGGGGGCTCGAGCAGTACTTC.

This clone was picked up a small number of times. The rearrangement uses TRBV30 and TRBJ2-3, with 10 bases lining up with TRBD2. CDR1 GTSNPN and CDR2 SVGIG come from the germline V gene (reference sequence). The trim removed 2 bases at V and 4 bases at J, leaving 3 bases unmatched. This CDR3 region has 14 residues. Here the CDR3 DNA reads TGTGCCTGGAGTCTAGCGGGAGCCTCAGATACGCAGTATTTT. Amino acid sequence: CAWSLAGASDTQYF.

The J gene is TRBJ2-3, the V gene TRBV23-1; D perhaps matches TRBD2 (5 bases). TRBV23-1 is an open reading frame, and its role is uncertain. Trimming shortened V by 4 bases and J by 3 bases, and 23 bases separated the two germline ends. This CDR3 is built from 18 residues. In nucleotides, the CDR3 is TGCGCCAGCAGTCGGTCGGGAACTCGCCCCCCTGTTACAGATACGCAGTATTTT. Translating gives CASSRSGTRPPVTDTQYF.